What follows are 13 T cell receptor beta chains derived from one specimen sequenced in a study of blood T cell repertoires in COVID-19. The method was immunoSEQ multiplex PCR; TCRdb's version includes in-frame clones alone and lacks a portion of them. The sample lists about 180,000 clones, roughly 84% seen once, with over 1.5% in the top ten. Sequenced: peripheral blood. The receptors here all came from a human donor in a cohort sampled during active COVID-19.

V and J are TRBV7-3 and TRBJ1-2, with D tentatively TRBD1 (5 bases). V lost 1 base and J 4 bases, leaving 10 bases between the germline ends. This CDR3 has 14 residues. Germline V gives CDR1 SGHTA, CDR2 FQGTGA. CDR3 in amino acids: CASSLKAGPYGYTF. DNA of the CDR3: TGTGCCAGCAGCTTAAAGGCAGGGCCCTATGGCTACACCTTC.

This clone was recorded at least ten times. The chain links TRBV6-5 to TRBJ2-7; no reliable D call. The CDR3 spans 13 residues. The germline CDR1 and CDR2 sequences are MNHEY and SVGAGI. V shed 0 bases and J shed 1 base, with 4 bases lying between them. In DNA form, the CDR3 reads TGTGCCAGCAGTTACTCACAGTCCTACGAGCAGTACTTC. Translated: CASSYSQSYEQYF.

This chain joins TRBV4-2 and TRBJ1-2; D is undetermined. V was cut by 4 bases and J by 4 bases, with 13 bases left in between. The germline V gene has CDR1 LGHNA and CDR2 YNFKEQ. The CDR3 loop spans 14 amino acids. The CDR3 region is CASSPAEEAYGYTF. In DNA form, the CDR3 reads TGTGCCAGCAGCCCAGCAGAGGAGGCCTATGGCTACACCTTC.

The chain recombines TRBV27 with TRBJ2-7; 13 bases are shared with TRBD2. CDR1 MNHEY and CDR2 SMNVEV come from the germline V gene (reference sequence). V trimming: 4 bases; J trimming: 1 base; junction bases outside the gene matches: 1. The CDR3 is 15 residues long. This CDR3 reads CASSWTSGGSYEQYF. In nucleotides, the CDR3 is TGTGCCAGCAGTTGGACTAGCGGGGGTTCCTACGAGCAGTACTTC.

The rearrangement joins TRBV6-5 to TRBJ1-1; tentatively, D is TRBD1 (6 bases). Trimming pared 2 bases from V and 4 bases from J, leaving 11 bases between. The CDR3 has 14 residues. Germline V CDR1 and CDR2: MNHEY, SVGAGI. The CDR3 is CASSYGPGVTEAFF. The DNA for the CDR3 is TGTGCCAGCAGTTACGGGCCAGGGGTCACTGAAGCTTTCTTT.

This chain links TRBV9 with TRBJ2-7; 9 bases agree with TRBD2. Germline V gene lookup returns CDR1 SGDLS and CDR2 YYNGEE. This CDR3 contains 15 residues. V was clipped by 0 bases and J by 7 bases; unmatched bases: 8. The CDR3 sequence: CASSVDGLAGWEQYF. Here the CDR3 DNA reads TGTGCCAGCAGCGTAGATGGGCTAGCGGGATGGGAGCAGTACTTC.

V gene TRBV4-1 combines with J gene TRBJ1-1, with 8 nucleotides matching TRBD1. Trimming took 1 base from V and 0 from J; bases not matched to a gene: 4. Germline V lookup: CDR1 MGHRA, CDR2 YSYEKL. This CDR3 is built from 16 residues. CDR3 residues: CASSQAGQAMNTEAFF. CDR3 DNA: TGCGCCAGCAGCCAAGCGGGACAGGCAATGAACACTGAAGCTTTCTTT.

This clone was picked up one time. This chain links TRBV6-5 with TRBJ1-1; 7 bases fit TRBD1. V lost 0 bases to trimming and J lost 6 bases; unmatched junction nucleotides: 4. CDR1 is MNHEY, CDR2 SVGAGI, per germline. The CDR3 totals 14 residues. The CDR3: CASSYSGGKAEAFF. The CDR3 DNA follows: TGTGCCAGCAGTTACTCAGGGGGCAAGGCTGAAGCTTTCTTT.

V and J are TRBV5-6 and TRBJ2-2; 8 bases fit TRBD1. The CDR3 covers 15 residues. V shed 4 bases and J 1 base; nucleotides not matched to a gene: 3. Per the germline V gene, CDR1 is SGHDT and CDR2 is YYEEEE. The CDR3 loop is CASSPGTGNTGELFF. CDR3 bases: TGTGCCAGCAGCCCCGGGACAGGGAACACCGGGGAGCTGTTTTTT.

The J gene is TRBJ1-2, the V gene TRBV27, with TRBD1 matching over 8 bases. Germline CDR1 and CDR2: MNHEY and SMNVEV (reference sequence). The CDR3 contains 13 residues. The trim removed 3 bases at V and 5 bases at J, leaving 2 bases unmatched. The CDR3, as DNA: TGTGCCAGCAGTTTTAACAGGGGGTATGGCTACACCTTC. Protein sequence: CASSFNRGYGYTF.

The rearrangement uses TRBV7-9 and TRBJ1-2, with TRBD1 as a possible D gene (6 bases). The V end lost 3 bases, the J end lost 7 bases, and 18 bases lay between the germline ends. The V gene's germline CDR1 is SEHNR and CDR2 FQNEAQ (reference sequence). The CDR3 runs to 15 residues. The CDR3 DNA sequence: TGTGCCAGCAGCTTCTCACAGGGTACAATGGGTGGCTACACCTTC. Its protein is CASSFSQGTMGGYTF.

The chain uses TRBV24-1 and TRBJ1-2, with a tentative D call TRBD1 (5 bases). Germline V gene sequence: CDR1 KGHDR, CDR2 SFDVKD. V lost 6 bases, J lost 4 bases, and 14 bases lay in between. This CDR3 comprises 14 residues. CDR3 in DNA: TGTGCCACCAGTCCCGAAGGGGATGCCTATGGCTACACCTTC. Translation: CATSPEGDAYGYTF.

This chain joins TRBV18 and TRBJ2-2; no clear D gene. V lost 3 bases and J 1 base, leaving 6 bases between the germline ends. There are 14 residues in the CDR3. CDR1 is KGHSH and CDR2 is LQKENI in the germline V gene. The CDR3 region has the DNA TGTGCCAGCTCACCGGTGCGGAACACCGGGGAGCTGTTTTTT. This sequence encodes CASSPVRNTGELFF.